The 13 T cell receptor beta chains given below trace back to one sample, sequenced in a study of shared clonotypes between healthy human individuals. Measured with immunoSEQ multiplex PCR; TCRdb has only the in-frame clones, and not every one. The data hold 2.3 million or so clones, with roughly 93% observed a single time. The source material was naive CD4+ T cells from PBMCs. The subset was: CD45RA+ positively selected. These receptors were taken from a man aged 18 to 29 in good health. Some clones in this sample may be carry-over from other donors' samples.

This rearrangement joins TRBV6-6 to TRBJ2-1; 15 nucleotides align to TRBD2. Germline CDR1 reads MNHNY; CDR2 reads SVGAGI (reference sequence). The CDR3 runs 16 residues. Germline trimming cut 2 bases from V and 6 bases from J; bases unmatched to any gene: 2. The CDR3 region is CASSYGTSGRLNEQFF. DNA of the CDR3: TGTGCCAGCAGTTACGGGACTAGCGGGAGGCTCAATGAGCAGTTCTTC.

The rearrangement links TRBV6-7 to TRBJ1-4; TRBD1 might be the D (5 bases). TRBV6-7 is an ORF, with its function uncertain. This CDR3 has 18 residues. Deletions cut 1 base from V and 0 bases from J, with 15 bases between. CDR3 DNA: TGTGCCAGCAGTTACTACAGGCTCTGGGAAACAACTAATGAAAAACTGTTTTTT. It codes for CASSYYRLWETTNEKLFF.

Only one count was recorded for this clone. CDR3 nucleotides: TGTGCCAGCATCCGACGAGGGGTAAACATTCAGTACTTC. Translated, it gives CASIRRGVNIQYF. This chain joins TRBV5-8 and TRBJ2-4, with D tentatively TRBD1 or TRBD2 (5 bases each). Looked up from germline, CDR1 is SGHTS and CDR2 is YDEGEE. The CDR3 has 13 amino acids. The V end was cut by 6 bases, the J end by 6 bases, with 13 bases between.

CDR3 sequence (DNA): TGTGCCATCAGTGCAGGGGTGAGATACGAGCAGTACTTC. Translation: CAISAGVRYEQYF. V gene TRBV10-3 combines with J gene TRBJ2-7; possible D gene TRBD1, 6 bases. This CDR3 spans 13 amino acids. Trimming took off 4 bases at V and 4 bases at J, with 11 bases between the two ends. Germline V CDR1 and CDR2: ENHRY, SYGVKD.

The chain recombines TRBV4-2 with TRBJ2-7; TRBD2 matches 8 bases. V lost 7 bases and J lost 3; bases outside the gene matches: 8. The germline V gene encodes CDR1 LGHNA and CDR2 YNFKEQ. The CDR3 is 14 residues long. The CDR3 DNA reads as TGTGCCAGCAACCGGGGGGGCGAGGGCTACGAGCAGTACTTC. This encodes CASNRGGEGYEQYF.

The chain combines TRBV5-6 with TRBJ2-1; the D gene is possibly TRBD1 (6 bases). V was pared by 4 bases and J by 7 bases, with 12 bases between. Germline V gene sequence: CDR1 SGHDT, CDR2 YYEEEE. CDR3 length: 13 amino acids. In DNA, the CDR3 is TGTGCCAGCAGCATGCCAGGGGTGAATGAGCAGTTCTTC. Translation gives CASSMPGVNEQFF.

The chain uses TRBV11-2 and TRBJ2-3, with 9 positions matching TRBD2. Germline trimming cut 6 bases from V and 5 bases from J; bases unmatched to any gene: 0. The CDR3 contains 12 residues. Germline CDR1 and CDR2: SGHAT and FQNNGV. The CDR3 spells CASRREGDTQYF. The CDR3 bases are TGTGCCAGCAGGCGGGAGGGAGATACGCAGTATTTT.

The genes are TRBV7-8 and TRBJ1-2; 11 bases map to TRBD1. CDR3 length equals 14 residues. Looked up from germline, CDR1 is SGHVS and CDR2 is FQNEAQ. Trimming at V came to 4 bases and at J to 12 bases, leaving 10 bases not matched to a gene. As DNA, the CDR3 is TGTGCCAGCAGCTCGGACAGGGGGCTACTCCCGAACACCTTC. It specifies CASSSDRGLLPNTF.

This chain joins TRBV7-2 and TRBJ2-5; D is perhaps TRBD2 (5 bases). The CDR3 has 12 residues. Germline loops: CDR1 SGHTA, CDR2 FQGNSA. Trimming left V 5 bases short and J 4 bases short, with 8 bases between. CDR3 protein: CASSPAGETQYF. The CDR3 nucleotides are TGTGCCAGCAGCCCGGCGGGAGAGACCCAGTACTTC. The whole variable domain, filled in from reference TRBV7-2 and TRBJ2-5, reads GAGVSQSPSNKVTEKGKDVELRCDPISGHTALYWYRQSLGQGLEFLIYFQGNSAPDKSGLPSDRFSAERTGGSVSTLTIQRTQQEDSAVYLCASSPAGETQYFGPGTRLLVL.

The chain combines TRBV28 with TRBJ2-6; no clear D gene. Germline assignment: CDR1 MDHEN and CDR2 SYDVKM. V shed 5 bases and J shed 2 bases, with 13 bases lying between them. This CDR3 is built from 16 residues. The DNA for the CDR3 is TGTGCCAGCAGTCTTCCTCTTGGGGCTGGGGCCAACGTCCTGACTTTC. Amino acids: CASSLPLGAGANVLTF.

The rearrangement uses TRBV9 and TRBJ1-4; tentatively, D is TRBD1 (5 bases). Trimming cost V 4 bases and J 4 bases, with 14 bases left between them. The germline gives CDR1 SGDLS, CDR2 YYNGEE. This CDR3 contains 15 residues. As DNA, the CDR3 is TGTGCCAGCAGCTCAGACCAGGGCCGTAATGAAAAACTGTTTTTT. Residues: CASSSDQGRNEKLFF.

The chain links TRBV11-2 to TRBJ2-1; 9 nucleotides agree with TRBD2. Germline V gene sequence: CDR1 SGHAT, CDR2 FQNNGV. V was clipped by 2 bases and J by 7 bases; unmatched bases: 6. The CDR3 covers 15 residues. The CDR3 region is CASSLTSGFANEQFF. The CDR3 DNA reads TGTGCCAGCAGCTTAACTAGCGGGTTTGCTAATGAGCAGTTCTTC.

The J gene is TRBJ1-1, the V gene TRBV6-6, with D perhaps matching TRBD1 (5 bases). The germline V and J ends were trimmed by 8 bases and 5 bases, with 12 bases remaining between them. This CDR3 is 12 amino acids long. The germline gives CDR1 MNHNY, CDR2 SVGAGI (reference sequence). The CDR3 reads CASFGGTTEAFF. CDR3 DNA: TGTGCCAGCTTCGGGGGAACGACTGAAGCTTTCTTT.